These T cell receptor beta chains were read from a single sample in a study of blood T cells in healthy people across ages. TCRdb recomputed calls from the 5' RACE reads with MiXCR, one row per CDR3 protein. This table holds about 930,000 distinct CDR3 sequences, 25% to 35% found once. These same data were also listed under a study on T cells of mothers and their children.

Sequencing used blood. The receptor source for this set is a woman aged 40-49 years in good health. CDR3s include the opening cysteine and the closing phenylalanine or tryptophan. A D gene is named only where the DNA matches it firmly. Some rows have no size entry. The others give once, few or many, or a class for an expanded clone.

j_gene,abundance,v_gene,d_gene,CDR3aa,CDR3nt
TRBJ2-3,.,TRBV2,TRBD2,CASRPGTRSTDTQYF,TGTGCCAGCAGGCCCGGGACTAGGAGCACAGATACGCAGTATTTT
TRBJ2-1,few,TRBV5-5,.,CASSVGLYNEQFF,TGTGCCAGCAGCGTTGGACTGTACAATGAGCAGTTCTTC
TRBJ1-4,.,TRBV7-9,.,CASSLTRENEKLFF,TGTGCCAGCAGCTTAACCAGGGAGAATGAAAAACTGTTTTTT
TRBJ2-1,.,TRBV5-1,.,CACRAEIYNEQFF,TGCGCCTGCCGAGCGGAAATCTACAATGAGCAGTTCTTC
TRBJ1-5,few,TRBV20-1,.,CSARDRGSNQPQHF,TGCAGTGCTAGAGATCGAGGGAGCAATCAGCCCCAGCATTTT
TRBJ1-1,.,TRBV5-1,TRBD1,CASNYGQGEAFF,TGCGCCAGCAACTACGGACAGGGTGAAGCTTTCTTT
TRBJ2-2,few,TRBV29-1,.,CSVLGARLTGELFF,TGCAGCGTTCTGGGGGCGCGACTGACCGGGGAGCTGTTTTTT
TRBJ2-7,.,TRBV7-9,TRBD1,CASSLEAGQGAGEQYF,TGTGCCAGCAGCTTAGAGGCGGGACAGGGGGCCGGCGAGCAGTACTTC
TRBJ2-1,.,TRBV20-1,.,CSARSGTGEAAGGNEQFF,TGCAGTGCTAGATCCGGGACAGGGGAAGCAGCGGGGGGCAATGAGCAGTTCTTC
TRBJ1-5,many,TRBV27,.,CASSLMGGLGNQPQHF,TGTGCCAGCAGTTTAATGGGGGGGCTTGGGAATCAGCCCCAGCATTTT
TRBJ2-6,many,TRBV29-1,.,CSIRTGANVLTF,TGCAGCATCAGGACCGGGGCCAACGTCCTGACTTTC
TRBJ1-5,.,TRBV7-2,TRBD1,CASSLAYRDRVSQPQHF,TGTGCCAGCAGCTTAGCTTACCGGGACAGGGTTAGTCAGCCCCAGCATTTT
TRBJ1-2,few,TRBV6-5,TRBD1,CASSYSPGGSYGYTF,TGTGCCAGCAGTTACTCGCCAGGGGGAAGCTATGGCTACACCTTC
TRBJ2-5,few,TRBV27,.,CASSLTGREETQYF,TGTGCCAGCAGTTTAACGGGACGGGAAGAGACCCAGTACTTC
TRBJ1-2,few,TRBV7-9,TRBD1,CASSSRDRAFGYTF,TGTGCCAGCAGCTCCCGGGACAGGGCTTTTGGCTACACCTTC
TRBJ1-1,.,TRBV15,.,CATSRDLDFRAFF,TGTGCCACCAGCAGAGACCTGGATTTTCGGGCTTTCTTT
TRBJ1-1,.,TRBV27,.,CASSLPGAATEAFF,TGTGCCAGCAGTTTACCGGGGGCGGCCACTGAAGCTTTCTTT
TRBJ1-6,.,TRBV5-1,.,CASSLDGASYNSPLHF,TGCGCCAGCAGCTTGGACGGGGCCTCCTATAATTCACCCCTCCACTTT
TRBJ2-1,.,TRBV10-3,.,CAISEGGEQFF,TGTGCCATCAGTGAAGGGGGTGAGCAGTTCTTC
TRBJ1-6,.,TRBV3-1,.,CASSPGYGAGSPLHF,TGTGCCAGCAGCCCGGGGTACGGGGCCGGATCACCCCTCCACTTT
TRBJ1-1,.,TRBV28,.,CASSPLTIGAFF,TGTGCCAGCAGTCCCCTGACTATAGGAGCTTTCTTT
TRBJ1-6,few,TRBV10-3,.,CAISESQLRNVGIPLHF,TGTGCCATCAGTGAGTCGCAGCTCCGGAATGTAGGGATACCCCTCCACTTT
TRBJ2-7,.,TRBV24-1,TRBD1,CATSDPGTGADEQYF,TGTGCCACCAGTGATCCTGGGACAGGGGCTGACGAGCAGTACTTC
TRBJ2-7,many,TRBV27,TRBD1,CASADWTGEYEQYF,TGTGCCAGCGCCGACTGGACAGGGGAGTACGAGCAGTACTTC
TRBJ2-1,few,TRBV5-6,TRBD1,CASSLLRPGQGVYNEQFF,TGTGCCAGCAGCCTTTTACGACCGGGACAGGGGGTTTACAATGAGCAGTTCTTC
TRBJ1-2,few,TRBV6-5,.,CASRPPPSGGYGYTF,TGTGCCAGCAGACCCCCTCCGTCGGGGGGCTATGGCTACACCTTC
TRBJ2-6,many,TRBV4-2,.,CASSQAGSGANVLTF,TGTGCCAGCAGCCAAGCAGGCTCTGGGGCCAACGTCCTGACTTTC
TRBJ2-3,.,TRBV28,.,CASSFGGGKSDTQYF,TGTGCCAGCAGTTTTGGCGGGGGCAAATCAGATACGCAGTATTTT
TRBJ2-7,many,TRBV29-1,TRBD1,CSVRAGQAPYEQYF,TGCAGCGTGCGCGCGGGACAGGCTCCCTACGAGCAGTACTTC
TRBJ2-7,.,TRBV20-1,TRBD1,CSAFDRGTSYEQYF,TGCAGTGCCTTTGACAGGGGCACCTCCTACGAGCAGTACTTC
TRBJ1-2,.,TRBV4-3,.,CASSQDTSGSSDGYTF,TGCGCCAGCAGCCAAGATACTAGCGGGTCGAGTGATGGCTACACCTTC
TRBJ1-2,.,TRBV4-3,TRBD1,CANSQGDRGGYTF,TGCGCCAACAGCCAAGGGGACAGAGGTGGCTACACCTTC
TRBJ2-6,many,TRBV6-5,.,CASSYGQPASGANVLTF,TGTGCCAGCAGTTACGGACAGCCCGCCTCTGGGGCCAACGTCCTGACTTTC
TRBJ1-1,few,TRBV20-1,.,CSTGLREGTEAFF,TGCAGTACAGGACTCAGGGAGGGGACTGAAGCTTTCTTT
TRBJ1-1,few,TRBV28,.,CASSAPGGGGTEAFF,TGTGCCAGCAGTGCGCCGGGGGGCGGTGGGACTGAAGCTTTCTTT
TRBJ2-3,few,TRBV20-1,TRBD2,CSARLAGGRSSTDTQYF,TGCAGTGCCCGTCTAGCGGGGGGCCGTTCTAGCACAGATACGCAGTATTTT
TRBJ2-2,few,TRBV5-1,.,CASSLAEGETGELFF,TGCGCCAGCAGCTTGGCCGAGGGGGAAACCGGGGAGCTGTTTTTT
TRBJ2-7,many,TRBV29-1,.,CSVEDRKGLGYEQYF,TGCAGCGTTGAAGATCGGAAGGGGCTAGGCTACGAGCAGTACTTC
TRBJ1-4,few,TRBV4-1,.,CASSLWTYEKLFF,TGCGCCAGCAGCCTTTGGACGTATGAAAAACTGTTTTTT
TRBJ2-3,many,TRBV5-1,.,CASSLAPGGPGDTQYF,TGCGCCAGCAGCTTGGCCCCGGGGGGCCCCGGAGATACGCAGTATTTT
TRBJ1-6,many,TRBV25-1,.,CASSPRTYLSYNSPLHF,TGTGCCAGCAGCCCCCGGACATATCTATCCTATAATTCACCCCTCCACTTT
TRBJ2-3,.,TRBV28,TRBD2,CASRFRGGASHTQYF,TGTGCCAGCAGGTTCCGGGGGGGGGCTTCGCATACGCAGTATTTT
TRBJ2-1,few,TRBV4-1,.,CASSQRGGDEQFF,TGCGCCAGCAGCCAGAGGGGGGGGGACGAGCAGTTCTTC
TRBJ2-1,many,TRBV12-3/TRBV12-4,.,CASSLEQVANEQFF,TGTGCCAGCAGTTTAGAGCAGGTGGCCAATGAGCAGTTCTTC
TRBJ1-1,.,TRBV27,.,CASSYLEGRAEAFF,TGTGCCAGCAGTTACCTAGAGGGGCGGGCTGAAGCTTTCTTT
TRBJ1-1,.,TRBV10-3,.,CAIRIQGNTEAFF,TGTGCCATCAGAATACAGGGGAACACTGAAGCTTTCTTT
TRBJ2-1,.,TRBV2,TRBD1,CASSTGTGTNEQFF,TGTGCCAGCAGCACCGGGACAGGAACTAATGAGCAGTTCTTC
TRBJ2-7,many,TRBV3-1,TRBD1,CASSQPLPTGAEYF,TGTGCCAGCAGCCAACCTCTGCCCACAGGGGCGGAGTACTTC
TRBJ1-2,.,TRBV20-1,.,CSAREITATYGYTF,TGCAGTGCTAGAGAGATCACAGCAACCTATGGCTACACCTTC
TRBJ2-7,.,TRBV28,.,CASSLGGPLYEQYF,TGTGCCAGCAGTTTAGGAGGACCCCTTTACGAGCAGTACTTC
TRBJ1-2,.,TRBV7-2,TRBD1,CASSLVPAGGSYGYTF,TGTGCCAGCAGCTTAGTTCCCGCAGGGGGCTCCTATGGCTACACCTTC
TRBJ2-5,few,TRBV7-2,.,CASSPSRGGQETQYF,TGTGCCAGCAGCCCCTCTAGGGGGGGCCAAGAGACCCAGTACTTC
TRBJ2-1,many,TRBV7-9,.,CASSPRGISYNEQFF,TGTGCCAGCAGCCCAAGAGGTATCTCCTACAATGAGCAGTTCTTC
TRBJ1-5,.,TRBV20-1,.,CSARLADNQPQHF,TGCAGTGCTAGGCTGGCAGACAATCAGCCCCAGCATTTT
TRBJ2-2,few,TRBV7-8,TRBD2,CASSLVLAGANTGELFF,TGTGCCAGCAGCTTAGTACTAGCGGGGGCGAACACCGGGGAGCTGTTTTTT